These 3 T cell receptor beta chains were sequenced from one sample in a study of blood T cell repertoires in COVID-19 (TCRdb year 2020). The library was prepared using the immunoSEQ multiplex PCR assay. Not all clones reach the TCRdb copy of this immuneACCESS table, which keeps in-frame sequences only. Checked studies attribute under half of the gap to unresolved V genes and leave the rest unexplained. For this sample there are just under 150,000 clones; around 87% appear just once. About 37% of the sample goes to the ten largest clones. The specimen was peripheral blood. These receptors came from a man over 45 who had recovered from COVID-19.

The genes are TRBV6-2 or TRBV6-3 and TRBJ1-4; D is unresolved. There are 11 residues in the CDR3. CDR1 is MNHEY, CDR2 SVGEGT, per germline. V dropped 6 bases and J dropped 7 bases, with 6 bases sitting between them. CDR3 protein: CASSSLEKLFF. DNA of the CDR3: TGTGCCAGCAGCTCTCTTGAAAAACTGTTTTTT.

This clone turned up a few times. The chain combines TRBV6-5 with TRBJ1-2, with a tentative D call TRBD1 (5 bases). Per germline, CDR1 MNHEY and CDR2 SVGAGI. V was cut by 6 bases and J by 6 bases, with 17 bases left in between. This CDR3 contains 14 residues. The CDR3 sequence: CASSRRGVSDGYTF. CDR3 DNA: TGTGCCAGCAGCCGACGGGGGGTCTCAGATGGCTACACCTTC.

This CDR3 reads CASSYNGQGETQYF. In nucleotides, the CDR3 is TGTGCCAGCAGTTATAACGGTCAGGGTGAGACCCAGTACTTC. This chain links TRBV6-2 or TRBV6-3 with TRBJ2-5; the D gene is possibly TRBD1 (5 bases). The CDR3 is 14 residues long. CDR1 and CDR2 from the germline V gene are MNHEY and SVGEGT. V was cut by 3 bases and J by 5 bases, with 13 bases left in between.